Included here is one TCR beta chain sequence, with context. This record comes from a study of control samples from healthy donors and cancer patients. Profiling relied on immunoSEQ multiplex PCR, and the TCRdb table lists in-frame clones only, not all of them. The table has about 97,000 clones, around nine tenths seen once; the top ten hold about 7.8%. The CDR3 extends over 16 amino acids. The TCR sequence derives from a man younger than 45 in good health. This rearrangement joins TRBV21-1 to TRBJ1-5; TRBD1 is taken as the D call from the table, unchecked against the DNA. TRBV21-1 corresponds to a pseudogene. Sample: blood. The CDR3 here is CASSKTGEGGNQPQHF. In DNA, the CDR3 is TGTGCCAGCAGCAAGACAGGGGAAGGAGGGAATCAGCCCCAGCATTTT.